The next 21 T cell receptor beta chains were all read from a single sample in a study of shared clonotypes between healthy human individuals. Clones were sequenced by immunoSEQ multiplex PCR, and TCRdb holds only the in-frame ones, with some missing. The sample comprises under 1,100,000 clones, 75% to 85% of which are singletons, and 0.5% to 0.65% rests with the top ten. Input material: memory CD4+ T cells from PBMCs. The subset is: CD45RA-negative fraction. These receptors originate from a man aged 18 to 29 in good health. Some clones in this sample may be carry-over from other donors' samples.

A word on this clone: Other nucleotide sequences from this sample produce the same CDR3. The chain employs TRBV29-1 and TRBJ2-6; D is unclear. The CDR3 covers 12 residues. Trimming took 1 base from V and 3 from J, leaving 1 base between them. CDR1 is SQVTM, CDR2 ANQGSEA, per germline. The CDR3 DNA reads TGCAGCGTTGAAGGTGGGGCCAACGTCCTGACTTTC. Protein: CSVEGGANVLTF.

The rearrangement joins TRBV2 to TRBJ2-1, with 8 bases that match TRBD1. Germline V gene lookup returns CDR1 SNHLY and CDR2 FYNNEI. The V segment lost 3 bases and the J segment 7 bases; nucleotides outside the gene matches: 11. The CDR3 length is 16 residues. Here the CDR3 reads CASSDFGTGIVNEQFF. For the CDR3, the DNA is TGTGCCAGCAGTGATTTCGGGACAGGCATTGTAAATGAGCAGTTCTTC.

Turning to this clone: A read error is possible here, since a much larger clone lies one base away. This sequence joins TRBV7-9 and TRBJ1-3, with D maybe TRBD1 (5 bases). Germline assignment: CDR1 SEHNR and CDR2 FQNEAQ (reference sequence). This CDR3 contains 14 residues. This CDR3 is CASSFQGLGSTIYF. The CDR3, as DNA: TGTGCCAGCAGCTTTCAGGGACTTGGAAGCACCATATATTTT. The full variable domain, in which reference TRBV7-9 and TRBJ1-3 provide the parts outside the CDR3, is DTGVSQNPRHKITKRGQNVTFRCDPISEHNRLYWYRQTLGQGPEFLTYFQNEAQLEKSRLLSDRFSAERPKGSFSTLEIQRTEQGDSAMYLCASSFQGLGSTIYFGEGSWLTVV.

The chain recombines TRBV28 with TRBJ1-3, with TRBD1 as a possible D gene (6 bases). V lost 2 bases to trimming and J lost 2 bases, with 10 bases between them. The CDR3 contains 15 residues. The germline V gene has CDR1 MDHEN and CDR2 SYDVKM. CDR3 amino acids: CASSLPRQAGNTIYF. DNA for the CDR3: TGTGCCAGCAGTTTACCACGACAGGCTGGAAACACCATATATTTT.

The chain has TRBV2 and TRBJ2-2; TRBD1 agrees at 9 bases. Germline V gene sequence: CDR1 SNHLY, CDR2 FYNNEI. With V trimmed by 7 bases and J by 5 bases, 14 bases remained unmatched. The CDR3 sequence is 17 residues long. This CDR3 reads CASNQKTGTGRTGELFF. The CDR3 DNA follows: TGTGCCAGCAACCAAAAAACCGGGACAGGGAGGACCGGGGAGCTGTTTTTT.

The rearrangement links TRBV4-2 to TRBJ1-3; D is uncertain. Germline-derived CDR1 and CDR2 are LGHNA and YNFKEQ. V was cut by 0 bases and J by 4 bases, with 10 bases left in between. This CDR3 has 15 residues. DNA for the CDR3: TGTGCCAGCAGCCAAGAGTTGGGGTGGGGAAACACCATATATTTT. Its translation is CASSQELGWGNTIYF.

This chain connects TRBV7-7 to TRBJ1-3; D gene uncertain. This CDR3 contains 14 residues. Trimming took 0 bases from V and 2 from J, leaving 5 bases between them. Germline V gene data show CDR1 as SSHAT and CDR2 as FNYEAQ (reference sequence). This chain's CDR3 is CASSLAPTGNTIYF. CDR3 nucleotide sequence: TGTGCCAGCAGCTTAGCCCCCACTGGAAACACCATATATTTT.

This clone was counted many times. The chain combines TRBV11-2 with TRBJ2-7, with unresolved D. The germline CDR1 and CDR2 sequences are SGHAT and FQNNGV. The V end lost 7 bases, the J end lost 4 bases, and 17 bases lay between the germline ends. This CDR3 contains 14 residues. The CDR3 loop is CASTALRGPYEQYF. The CDR3, as DNA: TGTGCCAGCACAGCTCTTAGAGGCCCTTACGAGCAGTACTTC.

A remark on this clone: Other nucleotide sequences from this sample produce the same CDR3. The rearrangement joins TRBV28 to TRBJ1-5, with 10 bases fitting TRBD1. Germline V lookup: CDR1 MDHEN, CDR2 SYDVKM. The ends lost 6 bases at V and 2 bases at J; junction bases unmatched: 10. CDR3 length: 17 residues. In nucleotides, the CDR3 is TGTGCCAGCAGCCCTCTCGGGACAGGGGCTCGCAATCAGCCCCAGCATTTT. It yields the protein CASSPLGTGARNQPQHF.

This clone was observed a handful of times. This chain uses TRBV7-2 with TRBJ1-2, with TRBD1 matching 9 bases. The V and J ends lost 1 base and 4 bases, in that order; junction bases with no gene match: 7. The CDR3 spans 16 residues. CDR1 is SGHTA, CDR2 FQGNSA, per germline. The CDR3: CASSLGSGQGGYGYTF. In DNA, the CDR3 is TGTGCCAGCAGCTTAGGGTCGGGACAGGGCGGCTATGGCTACACCTTC.

For this clone: This sample also contains other DNA sequences that code for the same CDR3. The chain has TRBV18 and TRBJ2-7; TRBD1 matches at 9 bases. The CDR3 covers 15 residues. V was clipped by 2 bases and J by 1 base; unmatched bases: 3. The V gene's germline CDR1 is KGHSH and CDR2 LQKENI. CDR3 DNA sequence: TGTGCCAGCTCACCAAGGGACAGGGCGTCCTACGAGCAGTACTTC. Encoded protein: CASSPRDRASYEQYF.

This clone appeared a few times. The chain combines TRBV10-3 with TRBJ2-4, with D possibly matching TRBD1 (6 bases). Trimming cost V 0 bases and J 7 bases, with 22 bases left between them. The CDR3 runs 18 residues. The V gene's germline CDR1 is ENHRY and CDR2 SYGVKD. The CDR3 loop is CAISESVGTGFNRNIQYF. CDR3 nucleotides: TGTGCCATCAGTGAGTCTGTGGGAACAGGGTTTAATCGGAACATTCAGTACTTC.

As for this clone: The sample has other DNA sequences that encode this CDR3 too. V usage is TRBV6-5 and J usage is TRBJ1-5; 7 nucleotides agree with TRBD1. This CDR3 has 14 amino acids. V shed 0 bases and J 5 bases; nucleotides not matched to a gene: 1. Germline CDR1 MNHEY, CDR2 SVGAGI. For the CDR3, the DNA is TGTGCCAGCAGTTACTCAACAGGGGATCAGCCCCAGCATTTT. Residues: CASSYSTGDQPQHF.

V is TRBV23-1 and J is TRBJ2-3; D gene ambiguous. Being an ORF, TRBV23-1 has a function that is uncertain. V gave up 1 base and J gave up 0 bases, with 23 bases separating them. This CDR3 comprises 20 residues. The CDR3 coding sequence is TGCGCCAGCAGTCAATTGTGGTGCGAAAAAGGCTATAATAGCACAGATACGCAGTATTTT. Protein sequence: CASSQLWCEKGYNSTDTQYF.

This chain uses TRBV6-6 with TRBJ2-2; D remains unclear. V lost 7 bases to trimming and J lost 2 bases, with 11 bases between them. The CDR3 is 14 amino acids. CDR1 and CDR2 (germline): MNHNY, SVGAGI (reference sequence). CDR3 protein: CASIRILNTGELFF. DNA of the CDR3: TGTGCCAGCATCCGGATTTTAAACACCGGGGAGCTGTTTTTT.

The genes are TRBV28 and TRBJ2-3; 8 bases are a match to TRBD2. V dropped 7 bases and J dropped 2; count of bases not matched to a gene: 2. The CDR3 sequence is 13 residues long. Germline CDR1 reads MDHEN; CDR2 reads SYDVKM. For the CDR3, the DNA is TGTGCCAGCATAGCGGGACTCACAGATACGCAGTATTTT. It translates to CASIAGLTDTQYF.

V is TRBV7-2 and J is TRBJ2-3; no reliable D call. Trimming left V 5 bases short and J 0 bases short, with 15 bases between. The CDR3 covers 16 residues. CDR1 SGHTA and CDR2 FQGNSA come from the germline V gene. CDR3 in DNA: TGTGCCAGCAGCCCCTCTGGCGTGGCTAGCACAGATACGCAGTATTTT. Its protein product is CASSPSGVASTDTQYF.

The table lists this clone with a count of one. The chain recombines TRBV19 with TRBJ2-7; no reliable D call. CDR3 length equals 14 residues. V was shortened by 6 bases and J by 7 bases, with 19 bases between the two germline ends. Germline-derived CDR1 and CDR2 are LNHDA and SQIVND (reference sequence). This CDR3 is CASSPQRLSGEQYF. The CDR3 DNA follows: TGTGCCAGTAGCCCCCAGAGATTGTCCGGGGAGCAGTACTTC.

This clone was found a few times. The chain carries TRBV18 and TRBJ2-1, with 7 bases fitting TRBD2. Germline V gene lookup returns CDR1 KGHSH and CDR2 LQKENI. Trimming cost V 0 bases and J 4 bases; bases outside gene matches: 3. The CDR3 runs 15 residues. CDR3 amino acids: CASSPPSGAYNEQFF. The DNA of the CDR3 is TGTGCCAGCTCACCACCAAGCGGGGCTTACAATGAGCAGTTCTTC. Looking up the rest from reference TRBV18 and TRBJ2-1 gives the full variable domain: NAGVMQNPRHLVRRRGQEARLRCSPMKGHSHVYWYRQLPEEGLKFMVYLQKENIIDESGMPKERFSAEFPKEGPSILRIQQVVRGDSAAYFCASSPPSGAYNEQFFGPGTRLTVL.

The genes are TRBV27 and TRBJ2-1, with D hard to call. The CDR3 is 16 residues long. V was shortened by 6 bases and J by 2 bases, with 17 bases between the two germline ends. In germline, CDR1 is MNHEY, CDR2 SMNVEV (reference sequence). CDR3 DNA: TGTGCCAGCAGCCAAGCAGGAGCCCTGGCCTACAATGAGCAGTTCTTC. Amino acid sequence: CASSQAGALAYNEQFF.

The gene calls are TRBV28 and TRBJ2-6; TRBD2 is a possible D gene (5 bases). The V end was cut by 7 bases, the J end by 0 bases, with 16 bases between. Per germline, CDR1 MDHEN and CDR2 SYDVKM. The CDR3 sequence is 17 residues long. The CDR3 DNA sequence: TGTGCCAGCAATCCGCGACTAACCAACTCTGGGGCCAACGTCCTGACTTTC. It is translated as CASNPRLTNSGANVLTF.